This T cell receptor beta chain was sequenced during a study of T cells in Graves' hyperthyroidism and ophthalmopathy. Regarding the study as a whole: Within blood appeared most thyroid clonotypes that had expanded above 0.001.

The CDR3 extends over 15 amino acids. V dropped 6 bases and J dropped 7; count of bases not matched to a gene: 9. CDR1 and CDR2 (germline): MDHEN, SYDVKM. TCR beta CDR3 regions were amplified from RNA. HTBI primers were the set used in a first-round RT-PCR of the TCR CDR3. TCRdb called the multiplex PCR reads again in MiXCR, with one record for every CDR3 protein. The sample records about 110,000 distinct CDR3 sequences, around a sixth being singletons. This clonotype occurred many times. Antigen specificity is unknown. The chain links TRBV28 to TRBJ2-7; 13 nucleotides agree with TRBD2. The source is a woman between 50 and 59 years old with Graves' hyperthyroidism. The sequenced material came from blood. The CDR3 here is CASRSRTSGSWEQYF. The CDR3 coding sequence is TGTGCCAGCAGATCCCGGACTAGCGGGAGTTGGGAGCAGTACTTC.